This T cell receptor beta chain came from a study of breast tumors, draining lymph nodes, adjacent tissues. TCRdb reprocessed the multiplex PCR reads with MiXCR, giving one entry per CDR3 protein. The table lists approximately 230,000 distinct CDR3 sequences, around 35% of them singletons. Axillary draining lymph nodes of breast cancer patients supplied the node samples. At least ten counts were recorded for this clonotype. Antigen specificity is unknown. Study results and caveats: Tumor repertoires ranked between lymph nodes and nontumor tissue in diversity, with V and J gene preferences.

V was pared by 4 bases and J by 6 bases, with 12 bases between. Germline values: CDR1 MNHEY, CDR2 SVGEGT. CDR3 length equals 14 residues. The chain is built from TRBV6-2 or TRBV6-3 and TRBJ2-2; possible D gene TRBD2, 6 bases. Sequenced material: axillary lymph node tissue. This clonotype was sampled from a female donor with breast cancer. Some clones in this sample may be carry-over from other donors' samples. The chain's CDR3 is CASSLIASAGELFF. In DNA form, the CDR3 reads TGTGCCAGCAGTTTGATTGCTAGCGCCGGGGAGCTGTTTTTT.